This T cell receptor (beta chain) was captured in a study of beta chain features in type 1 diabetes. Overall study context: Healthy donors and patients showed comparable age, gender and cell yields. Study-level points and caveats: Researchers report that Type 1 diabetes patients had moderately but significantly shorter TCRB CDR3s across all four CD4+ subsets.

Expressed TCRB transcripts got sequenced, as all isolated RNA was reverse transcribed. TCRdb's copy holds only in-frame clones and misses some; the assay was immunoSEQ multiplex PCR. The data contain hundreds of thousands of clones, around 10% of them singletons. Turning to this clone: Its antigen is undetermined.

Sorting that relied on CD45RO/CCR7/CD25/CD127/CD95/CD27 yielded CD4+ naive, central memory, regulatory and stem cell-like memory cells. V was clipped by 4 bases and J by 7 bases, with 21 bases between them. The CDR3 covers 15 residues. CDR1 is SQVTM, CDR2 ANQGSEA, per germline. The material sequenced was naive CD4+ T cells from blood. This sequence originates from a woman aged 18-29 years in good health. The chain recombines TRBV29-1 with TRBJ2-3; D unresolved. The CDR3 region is CSVVGPLLVPHTQYF. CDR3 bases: TGCAGCGTTGTAGGACCACTCCTTGTCCCCCATACGCAGTATTTT.